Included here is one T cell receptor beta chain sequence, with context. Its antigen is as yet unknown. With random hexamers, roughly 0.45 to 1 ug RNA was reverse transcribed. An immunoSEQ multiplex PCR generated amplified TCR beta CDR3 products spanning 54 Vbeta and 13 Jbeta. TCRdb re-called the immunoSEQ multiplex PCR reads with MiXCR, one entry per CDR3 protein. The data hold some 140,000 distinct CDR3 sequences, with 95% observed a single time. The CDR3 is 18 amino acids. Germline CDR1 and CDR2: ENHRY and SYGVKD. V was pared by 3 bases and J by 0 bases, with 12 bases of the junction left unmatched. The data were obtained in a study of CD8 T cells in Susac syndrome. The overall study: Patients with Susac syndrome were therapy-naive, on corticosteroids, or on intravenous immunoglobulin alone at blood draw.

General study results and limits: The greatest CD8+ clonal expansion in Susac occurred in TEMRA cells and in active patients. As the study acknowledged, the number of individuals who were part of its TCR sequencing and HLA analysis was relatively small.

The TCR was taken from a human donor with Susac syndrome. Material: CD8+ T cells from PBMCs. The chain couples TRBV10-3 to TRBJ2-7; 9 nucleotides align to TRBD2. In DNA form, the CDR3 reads TGTGCCATCAGTGACCCAGTTAATAGCGGGAGCGTCTCCTACGAGCAGTACTTC. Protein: CAISDPVNSGSVSYEQYF.